The 17 T cell receptor beta chains presented below share a single source sample, sequenced in a study of blood T cell repertoires in COVID-19. TCRdb's copy holds only in-frame clones and misses some; the assay was immunoSEQ multiplex PCR. The sample contains around 77,000 clones, 85% to 90% of which appear only once. Source material: peripheral blood. The receptors were gathered from a man in his sixties or seventies with active or convalescent COVID-19.

A few counts support this clone. The chain uses TRBV30 and TRBJ2-2; TRBD1 matches 8 bases. The CDR3 runs 14 residues. The V gene's germline CDR1 is GTSNPN and CDR2 SVGIG (reference sequence). The V and J ends lost 5 bases and 1 base, in that order; junction bases with no gene match: 3. The CDR3 here is CAWPDRENTGELFF. CDR3 nucleotides: TGTGCCTGGCCGGACAGGGAGAACACCGGGGAGCTGTTTTTT.

The gene calls are TRBV12-3 or TRBV12-4 and TRBJ1-5; the match to TRBD1 covers 10 bases. Trimming cost V 5 bases and J 7 bases; bases outside gene matches: 2. The CDR3 extends over 13 amino acids. The CDR3 DNA sequence: TGTGCCAGCAGTCGGACAGGGGGACAGCCCCAGCATTTT. This encodes CASSRTGGQPQHF.

V gene TRBV4-2 combines with J gene TRBJ2-7; tentative D call: TRBD2 (5 bases). This CDR3 comprises 14 residues. Trimming stripped 3 bases from V and 1 base from J, with 10 bases between. The V gene's germline CDR1 is LGHNA and CDR2 YNFKEQ. The CDR3 is CASSQASSSYEQYF. The CDR3 DNA is TGTGCCAGCAGCCAGGCTAGCTCTTCCTACGAGCAGTACTTC.

The rearrangement uses TRBV30 and TRBJ2-1, with 11 positions matching TRBD2. The CDR3 runs to 21 residues. V lost 2 bases, J lost 2 bases, and 20 bases stayed unmatched. The germline CDR1 and CDR2 sequences are GTSNPN and SVGIG (reference sequence). CDR3 nucleotide sequence: TGTGCCTGGAGTACCCCCAGCGGGACTAGCGGATTTCACGGAGCCTACAATGAGCAGTTCTTC. Translating gives CAWSTPSGTSGFHGAYNEQFF. The full variable domain, rest sourced from reference TRBV30 and TRBJ2-1, is SQTIHQWPATLVQPVGSPLSLECTVEGTSNPNLYWYRQAAGRGLQLLFYSVGIGQISSEVPQNLSASRPQDRQFILSSKKLLLSDSGFYLCAWSTPSGTSGFHGAYNEQFFGPGTRLTVL.

The V and J genes are TRBV19 and TRBJ1-1; the D is unclear. The germline V gene encodes CDR1 LNHDA and CDR2 SQIVND (reference sequence). Trimming cost V 3 bases and J 1 base, with 6 bases left between them. The CDR3 is 13 amino acids. The CDR3 protein is CASSISKNTEAFF. For the CDR3, the DNA is TGTGCCAGTAGTATTTCAAAGAACACTGAAGCTTTCTTT.

The chain combines TRBV18 with TRBJ2-3; 11 positions match TRBD1. Germline V lookup: CDR1 KGHSH, CDR2 LQKENI. The CDR3 consists of 16 residues. V shed 4 bases, J shed 4 bases, and the junction held 7 bases outside the gene matches. CDR3 sequence: CASSQRRTGGSDTQYF. CDR3 nucleotide sequence: TGTGCCAGCTCACAACGAAGGACAGGGGGCTCAGATACGCAGTATTTT.

The chain uses TRBV4-1 and TRBJ2-3; 9 bases line up with TRBD2. The CDR3 covers 17 residues. Germline lookup yields CDR1 MGHRA and CDR2 YSYEKL. V lost 0 bases and J lost 3; bases outside the gene matches: 7. As DNA, the CDR3 is TGCGCCAGCAGCCAAGACCGGGGGACTAGCTGGACAGATACGCAGTATTTT. Its translation: CASSQDRGTSWTDTQYF.

The rearrangement joins TRBV28 to TRBJ2-7; 9 bases fit TRBD2. Germline V gives CDR1 MDHEN, CDR2 SYDVKM. The CDR3 is 15 amino acids. J was trimmed by 1 base and V by 2 bases; bases with no gene match: 3. CDR3 region: CASSLASGVSYEQYF. CDR3 nucleotides: TGTGCCAGCAGTTTAGCTAGCGGGGTATCCTACGAGCAGTACTTC. The full variable domain, with the rest looked up from reference TRBV28 and TRBJ2-7, is DVKVTQSSRYLVKRTGEKVFLECVQDMDHENMFWYRQDPGLGLRLIYFSYDVKMKEKGDIPEGYSVSREKKERFSLILESASTNQTSMYLCASSLASGVSYEQYFGPGTRLTVT.

V usage is TRBV6-4 and J usage is TRBJ2-1, with TRBD2 identical over 9 bases. The CDR3 runs 15 residues. V shed 2 bases and J 9 bases; nucleotides not matched to a gene: 8. In germline, CDR1 is MRHNA, CDR2 SNTAGT. This CDR3 reads CASSDGASGKSEQFF. CDR3 nucleotides: TGTGCCAGCAGTGACGGGGCTAGCGGGAAGAGTGAGCAGTTCTTC.

This clone has just one count. The chain combines TRBV7-2 with TRBJ2-7, with 11 nucleotides matching TRBD2. This CDR3 region has 14 residues. CDR1 and CDR2 from the germline V gene are SGHTA and FQGNSA. The ends lost 5 bases at V and 0 bases at J; junction bases unmatched: 0. CDR3 DNA: TGTGCCAGCAGCACTAGCGGGAGCTCCTACGAGCAGTACTTC. It specifies CASSTSGSSYEQYF.

This clone was seen more than once but under ten times. This chain links TRBV13 with TRBJ2-5; TRBD2 aligns across 14 bases. With 4 bases clipped from V and 4 bases from J, the junction kept 5 bases outside the gene matches. CDR3 size: 16 residues. Germline V gene lookup returns CDR1 PRHDT and CDR2 FYEKMQ (reference sequence). The DNA for the CDR3 is TGTGCCAGCAGCTCGGGACTAGCGGGAGTTCGAGAGACCCAGTACTTC. This encodes CASSSGLAGVRETQYF.

The V gene is TRBV28, the J gene TRBJ1-2; D is unresolved. The germline V gene has CDR1 MDHEN and CDR2 SYDVKM. Trimming removed 2 bases at V and 5 bases at J, with 6 bases between. The CDR3 loop spans 12 amino acids. CDR3 bases: TGTGCCAGCAGTTTAACCGAGTATGGCTACACCTTC. Its protein product is CASSLTEYGYTF.

V is TRBV24-1 and J is TRBJ1-4; TRBD1 matches at 9 bases. This CDR3 contains 15 residues. After removal of 4 bases from V and 8 bases from J, the junction contained 7 bases not matched to a gene. Germline CDR1 is KGHDR and CDR2 is SFDVKD. Here the CDR3 DNA reads TGTGCCACCAGTGAAGCCGGGACAGGGAAGGAAAAACTGTTTTTT. This encodes CATSEAGTGKEKLFF.

The CDR3 reads CASSLGTGTSGEEQFF. Here the CDR3 DNA reads TGTGCCAGCAGCTTAGGGACGGGGACTAGCGGAGAGGAGCAGTTCTTC. This rearrangement joins TRBV5-8 to TRBJ2-1; TRBD2 matches 11 bases. Trimming at V came to 2 bases and at J to 10 bases, leaving 11 bases not matched to a gene. Germline lookup yields CDR1 SGHTS and CDR2 YDEGEE. The CDR3 has 16 amino acids.

The genes are TRBV28 and TRBJ2-5; 8 positions match TRBD1. The germline gives CDR1 MDHEN, CDR2 SYDVKM. The CDR3 has 14 amino acids. J lost 7 bases, V lost 6 bases, and 10 bases had no gene match. The CDR3 DNA is TGTGCCAGCAGGTCGGGACAGGATCTCGGGACCCAGTACTTC. This gives the protein CASRSGQDLGTQYF.

V and J are TRBV5-6 and TRBJ1-6; the D gene is possibly TRBD1 (5 bases). The V end lost 1 base, the J end lost 7 bases, and 12 bases lay between the germline ends. The CDR3 totals 15 residues. The germline gives CDR1 SGHDT, CDR2 YYEEEE. The CDR3 DNA reads TGTGCCAGCAGCTTGCTCGACAGAGAAAATTCACCCCTCCACTTT. It translates to CASSLLDRENSPLHF.

The chain uses TRBV5-1 and TRBJ1-2; D gene ambiguous. The CDR3 extends over 13 amino acids. V lost 5 bases and J 4 bases, leaving 12 bases between the germline ends. The germline V gene encodes CDR1 SGHRS and CDR2 YFSETQ. The CDR3: CASSYGRLYGYTF. The DNA of the CDR3 is TGCGCCAGCAGTTACGGAAGACTCTATGGCTACACCTTC.